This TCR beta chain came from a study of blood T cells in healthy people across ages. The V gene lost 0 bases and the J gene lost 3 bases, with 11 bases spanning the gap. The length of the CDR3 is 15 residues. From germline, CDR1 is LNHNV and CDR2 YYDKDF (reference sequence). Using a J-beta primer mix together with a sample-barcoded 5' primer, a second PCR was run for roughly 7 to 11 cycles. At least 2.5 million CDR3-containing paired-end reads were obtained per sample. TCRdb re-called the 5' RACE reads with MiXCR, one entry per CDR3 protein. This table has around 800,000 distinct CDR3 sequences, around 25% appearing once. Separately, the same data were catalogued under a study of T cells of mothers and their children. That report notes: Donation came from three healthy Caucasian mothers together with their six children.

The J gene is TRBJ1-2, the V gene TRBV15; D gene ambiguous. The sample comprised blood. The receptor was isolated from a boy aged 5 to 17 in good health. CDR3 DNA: TGTGCCACCAGCAGAGATCCGGGTTATCACTATGGCTACACCTTC. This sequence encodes CATSRDPGYHYGYTF.